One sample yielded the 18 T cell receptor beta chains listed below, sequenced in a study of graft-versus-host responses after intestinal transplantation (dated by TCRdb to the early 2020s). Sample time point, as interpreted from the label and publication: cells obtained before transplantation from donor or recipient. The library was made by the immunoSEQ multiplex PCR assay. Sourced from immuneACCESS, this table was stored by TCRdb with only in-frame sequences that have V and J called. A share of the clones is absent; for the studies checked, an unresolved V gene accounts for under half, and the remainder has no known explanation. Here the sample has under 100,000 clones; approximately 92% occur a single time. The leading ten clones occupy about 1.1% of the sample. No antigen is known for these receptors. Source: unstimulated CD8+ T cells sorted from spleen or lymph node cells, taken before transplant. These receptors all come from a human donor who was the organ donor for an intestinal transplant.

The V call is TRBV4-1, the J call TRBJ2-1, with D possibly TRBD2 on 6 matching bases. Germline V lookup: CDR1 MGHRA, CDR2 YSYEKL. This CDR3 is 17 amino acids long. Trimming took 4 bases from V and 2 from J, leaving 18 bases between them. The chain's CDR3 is CASSLEDWGEAYNEQFF. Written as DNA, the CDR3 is TGCGCCAGCAGCCTGGAAGATTGGGGGGAGGCCTACAATGAGCAGTTCTTC.

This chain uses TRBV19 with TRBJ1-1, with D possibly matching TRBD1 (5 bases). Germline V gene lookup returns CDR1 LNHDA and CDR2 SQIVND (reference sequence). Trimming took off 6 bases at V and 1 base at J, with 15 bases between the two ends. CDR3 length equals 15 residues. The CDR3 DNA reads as TGTGCCAGTAGCTCGGGGGGTCGATGGAACACTGAAGCTTTCTTT. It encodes CASSSGGRWNTEAFF. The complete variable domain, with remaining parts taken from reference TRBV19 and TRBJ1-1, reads DGGITQSPKYLFRKEGQNVTLSCEQNLNHDAMYWYRQDPGQGLRLIYYSQIVNDFQKGDIAEGYSVSREKKESFPLTVTSAQKNPTAFYLCASSSGGRWNTEAFFGQGTRLTVV.

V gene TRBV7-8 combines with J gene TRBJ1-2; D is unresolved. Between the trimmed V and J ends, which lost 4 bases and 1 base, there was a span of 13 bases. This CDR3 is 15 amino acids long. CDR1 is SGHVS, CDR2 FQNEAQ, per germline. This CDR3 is CASSSAGVFNYGYTF. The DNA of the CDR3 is TGTGCCAGCAGCTCGGCCGGGGTTTTTAACTATGGCTACACCTTC.

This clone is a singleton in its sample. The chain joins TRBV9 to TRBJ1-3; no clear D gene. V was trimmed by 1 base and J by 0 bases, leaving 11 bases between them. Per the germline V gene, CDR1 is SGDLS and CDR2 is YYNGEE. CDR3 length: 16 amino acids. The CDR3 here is CASSVFGVDSGNTIYF. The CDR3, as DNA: TGTGCCAGCAGCGTATTCGGTGTCGACTCTGGAAACACCATATATTTT.

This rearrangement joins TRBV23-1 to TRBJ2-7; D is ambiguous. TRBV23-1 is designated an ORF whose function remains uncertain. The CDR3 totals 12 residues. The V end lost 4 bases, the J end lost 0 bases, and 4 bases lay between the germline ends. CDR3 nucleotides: TGCGCCAGCAGTCGACACTCCTACGAGCAGTACTTC. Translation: CASSRHSYEQYF.

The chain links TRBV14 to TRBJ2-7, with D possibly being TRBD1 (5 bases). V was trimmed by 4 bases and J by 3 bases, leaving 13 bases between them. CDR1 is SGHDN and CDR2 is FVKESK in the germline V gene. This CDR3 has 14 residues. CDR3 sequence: CASSPDSNFYEQYF. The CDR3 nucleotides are TGTGCCAGCAGCCCCGACAGTAATTTCTACGAGCAGTACTTC.

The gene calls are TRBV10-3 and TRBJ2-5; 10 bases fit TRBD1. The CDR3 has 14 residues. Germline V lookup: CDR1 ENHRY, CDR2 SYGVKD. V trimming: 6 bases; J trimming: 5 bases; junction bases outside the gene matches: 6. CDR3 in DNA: TGTGCCATCAGCCCGGGACAGGGGCATGAGACCCAGTACTTC. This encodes CAISPGQGHETQYF.

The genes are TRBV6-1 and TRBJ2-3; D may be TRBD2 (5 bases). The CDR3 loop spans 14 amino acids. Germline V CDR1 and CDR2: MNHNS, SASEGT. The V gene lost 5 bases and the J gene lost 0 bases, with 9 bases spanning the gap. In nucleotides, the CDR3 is TGTGCCAGCAGTCTTGGACTGAGCACAGATACGCAGTATTTT. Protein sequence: CASSLGLSTDTQYF.

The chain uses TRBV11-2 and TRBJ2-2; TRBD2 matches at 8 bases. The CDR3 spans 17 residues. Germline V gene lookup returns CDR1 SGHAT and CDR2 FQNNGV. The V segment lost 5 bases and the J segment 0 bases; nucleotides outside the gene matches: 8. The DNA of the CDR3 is TGTGCCAGCAGCCCAACCAGGACTAGCCCGAACACCGGGGAGCTGTTTTTT. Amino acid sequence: CASSPTRTSPNTGELFF.

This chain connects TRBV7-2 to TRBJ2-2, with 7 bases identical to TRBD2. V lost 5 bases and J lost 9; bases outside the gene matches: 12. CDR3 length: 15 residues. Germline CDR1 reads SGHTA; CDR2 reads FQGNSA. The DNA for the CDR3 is TGTGCCAGCAGCCACCGGGGGAGGGCGAATCGGGAGCTGTTTTTT. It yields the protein CASSHRGRANRELFF.

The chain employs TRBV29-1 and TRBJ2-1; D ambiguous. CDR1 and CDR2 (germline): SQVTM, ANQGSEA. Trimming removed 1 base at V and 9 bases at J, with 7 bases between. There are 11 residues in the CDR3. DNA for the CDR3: TGCAGCGTTGAAGCCCCGCGTGAGCAGTTCTTC. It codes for CSVEAPREQFF.

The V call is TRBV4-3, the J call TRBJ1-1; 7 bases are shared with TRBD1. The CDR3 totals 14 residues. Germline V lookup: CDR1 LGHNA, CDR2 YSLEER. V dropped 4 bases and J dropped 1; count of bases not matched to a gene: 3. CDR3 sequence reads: CASSLRQGNTEAFF. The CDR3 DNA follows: TGCGCCAGCAGCCTACGACAGGGGAACACTGAAGCTTTCTTT.

CDR3 nucleotide sequence: TGTGCCAGCAGTTACGGGGCGGGGGGATCACAAGAGACCCAGTACTTC. The encoded protein is CASSYGAGGSQETQYF. The genes are TRBV6-6 and TRBJ2-5, with TRBD2 matching 8 bases. CDR1 is MNHNY, CDR2 SVGAGI, per germline (reference sequence). The CDR3 is 16 residues long. Trimming took 2 bases from V and 2 from J; bases not matched to a gene: 7.

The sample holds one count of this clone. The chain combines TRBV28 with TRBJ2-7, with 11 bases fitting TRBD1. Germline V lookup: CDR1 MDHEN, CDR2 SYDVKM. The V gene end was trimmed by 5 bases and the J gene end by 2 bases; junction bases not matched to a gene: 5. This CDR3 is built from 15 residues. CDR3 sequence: CASSAGTGGPYEQYF. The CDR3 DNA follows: TGTGCCAGCAGTGCCGGGACAGGGGGTCCCTACGAGCAGTACTTC.

The DNA of the CDR3 is TGCAGCGTTGTTCGGGCCCAGGGAAGGGATGGCTACACCTTC. Translating it yields CSVVRAQGRDGYTF. J is TRBJ1-2 and V is TRBV29-1; D perhaps matches TRBD1 (5 bases). CDR1 is SQVTM, CDR2 ANQGSEA, per germline. The V gene lost 4 bases and the J gene lost 6 bases, with 18 bases spanning the gap. There are 14 residues in the CDR3.

CDR3 loop: CASSWAGQAYEQYF. CDR3 nucleotide sequence: TGTGCCAGCAGCTGGGCGGGACAGGCCTACGAGCAGTACTTC. V usage is TRBV11-3 and J usage is TRBJ2-7, with TRBD1 matching 8 bases. This CDR3 has 14 residues. V shed 4 bases and J 2 bases; nucleotides not matched to a gene: 4. Germline V lookup: CDR1 SGHNT, CDR2 YENEEA. Based on the CDR3 plus reference TRBV11-3 and TRBJ2-7, the full variable domain is EAGVVQSPRYKIIEKKQPVAFWCNPISGHNTLYWYLQNLGQGPELLIRYENEEAVDDSQLPKDRFSAERLKGVDSTLKIQPAELGDSAVYLCASSWAGQAYEQYFGPGTRLTVT.

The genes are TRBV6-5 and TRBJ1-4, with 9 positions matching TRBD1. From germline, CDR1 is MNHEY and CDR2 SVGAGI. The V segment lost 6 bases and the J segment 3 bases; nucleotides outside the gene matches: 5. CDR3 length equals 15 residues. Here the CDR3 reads CASSWTGAANEKLFF. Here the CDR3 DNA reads TGTGCCAGCAGCTGGACAGGGGCGGCTAATGAAAAACTGTTTTTT.

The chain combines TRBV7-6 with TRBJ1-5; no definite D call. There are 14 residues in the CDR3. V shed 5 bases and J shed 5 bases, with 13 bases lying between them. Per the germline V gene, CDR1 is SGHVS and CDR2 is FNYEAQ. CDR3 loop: CASSLRESDQPQHF. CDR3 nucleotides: TGTGCCAGCAGCCTAAGAGAAAGCGATCAGCCCCAGCATTTT.